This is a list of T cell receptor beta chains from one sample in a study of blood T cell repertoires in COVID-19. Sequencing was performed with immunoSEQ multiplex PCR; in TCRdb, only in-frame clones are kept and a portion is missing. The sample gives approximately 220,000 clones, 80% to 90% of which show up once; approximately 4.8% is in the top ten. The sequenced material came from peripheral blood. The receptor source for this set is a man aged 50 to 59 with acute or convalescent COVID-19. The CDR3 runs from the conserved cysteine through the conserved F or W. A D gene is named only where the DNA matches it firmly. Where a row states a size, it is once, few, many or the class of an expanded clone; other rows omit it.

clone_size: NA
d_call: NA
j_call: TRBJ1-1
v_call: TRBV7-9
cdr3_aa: CASSPTGTNTEAFF
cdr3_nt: TGTGCCAGCAGCCCGACCGGGACTAACACTGAAGCTTTCTTT

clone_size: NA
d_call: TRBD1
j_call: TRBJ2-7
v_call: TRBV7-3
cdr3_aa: CASSAHGQESSPYF
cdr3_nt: TGTGCCAGCAGCGCCCACGGACAGGAATCGTCTCCGTACTTC

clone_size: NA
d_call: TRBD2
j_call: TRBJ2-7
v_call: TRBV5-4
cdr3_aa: CASSLGHRGLASEQYF
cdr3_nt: TGTGCCAGCAGCTTGGGCCACCGGGGACTAGCGAGTGAGCAGTACTTC

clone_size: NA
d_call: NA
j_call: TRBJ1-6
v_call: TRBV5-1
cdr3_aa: CASSMVTDTTNSPLHF
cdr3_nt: TGCGCCAGCAGCATGGTTACAGATACCACTAATTCACCCCTCCACTTT

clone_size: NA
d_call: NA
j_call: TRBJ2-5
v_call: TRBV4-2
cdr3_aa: CASSQDFAGNQETQYF
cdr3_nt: TGTGCCAGCAGCCAAGATTTCGCGGGCAACCAAGAGACCCAGTACTTC

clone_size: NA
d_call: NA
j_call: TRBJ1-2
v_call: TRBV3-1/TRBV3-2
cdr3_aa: CASSQESWGPPPSYYGYTF
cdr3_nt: TGTGCCAGCAGCCAAGAATCTTGGGGCCCACCCCCTTCTTACTATGGCTACACCTTC

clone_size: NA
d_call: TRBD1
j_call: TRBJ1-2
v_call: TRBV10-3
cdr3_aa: CAIRAGTENYGYTF
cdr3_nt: TGTGCCATCAGGGCCGGGACAGAGAACTATGGCTACACCTTC

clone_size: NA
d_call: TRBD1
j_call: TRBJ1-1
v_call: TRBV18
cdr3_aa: CASSPAGGSTEAFF
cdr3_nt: TGTGCCAGCTCACCAGCAGGGGGGAGCACTGAAGCTTTCTTT

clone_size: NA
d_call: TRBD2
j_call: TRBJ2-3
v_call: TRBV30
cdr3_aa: CAWSLTSGVSF
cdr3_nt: TGTGCCTGGAGTCTCACTAGCGGGGTTTCGTTT

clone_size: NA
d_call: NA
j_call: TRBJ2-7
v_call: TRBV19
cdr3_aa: CASSSLRQGSFYEQYF
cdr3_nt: TGTGCCAGTAGTTCTCTACGGCAGGGCTCTTTCTACGAGCAGTACTTC

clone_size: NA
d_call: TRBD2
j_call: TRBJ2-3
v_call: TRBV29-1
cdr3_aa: CSVEERATSGAQYF
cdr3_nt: TGCAGCGTTGAAGAACGGGCGACTAGCGGGGCGCAGTATTTT

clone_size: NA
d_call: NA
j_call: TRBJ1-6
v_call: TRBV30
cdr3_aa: CAWAGHLNSPLHF
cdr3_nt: TGTGCCTGGGCGGGACACCTTAATTCACCCCTCCACTTT

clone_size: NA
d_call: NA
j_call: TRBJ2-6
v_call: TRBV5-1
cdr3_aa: CASNPGSQAWANVLTF
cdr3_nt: TGCGCCAGCAACCCCGGGAGCCAGGCCTGGGCCAACGTCCTGACTTTC

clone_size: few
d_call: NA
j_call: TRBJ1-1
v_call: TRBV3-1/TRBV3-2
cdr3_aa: CASSLGGWMNTEAFF
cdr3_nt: TGTGCCAGCAGCCTGGGGGGGTGGATGAACACTGAAGCTTTCTTT

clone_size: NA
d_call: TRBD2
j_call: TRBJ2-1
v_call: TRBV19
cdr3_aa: CASSIITSGNNEQFF
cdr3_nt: TGTGCCAGTAGTATAATAACTAGCGGGAACAATGAGCAGTTCTTC

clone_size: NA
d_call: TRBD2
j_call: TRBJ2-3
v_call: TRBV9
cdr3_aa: CASSLSGGVTDTQYF
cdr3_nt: TGTGCCAGCAGCCTCAGCGGGGGTGTGACAGATACGCAGTATTTT

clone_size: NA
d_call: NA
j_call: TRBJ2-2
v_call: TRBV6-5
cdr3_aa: CASSLSRAGELFF
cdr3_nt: TGTGCCAGCAGCCTATCGAGGGCCGGGGAGCTGTTTTTT

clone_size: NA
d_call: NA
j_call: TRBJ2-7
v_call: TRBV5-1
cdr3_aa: CASSLGAGWSYEQYF
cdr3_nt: TGCGCCAGCAGCTTGGGGGCAGGTTGGTCCTACGAGCAGTACTTC

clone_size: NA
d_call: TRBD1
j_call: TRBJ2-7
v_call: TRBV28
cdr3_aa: CASRGQASYEQYF
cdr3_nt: TGTGCCAGCAGGGGACAGGCTAGCTACGAGCAGTACTTC

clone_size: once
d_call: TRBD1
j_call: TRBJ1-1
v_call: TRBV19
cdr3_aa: CASSIQDRDGTEAFF
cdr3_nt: TGTGCCAGTAGTATCCAGGACAGGGATGGCACTGAAGCTTTCTTT

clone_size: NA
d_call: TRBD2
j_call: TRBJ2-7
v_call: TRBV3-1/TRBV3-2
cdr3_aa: CASSLYSGGAYEQYF
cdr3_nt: TGTGCCAGCAGCCTTTATAGCGGGGGGGCCTACGAGCAGTACTTC

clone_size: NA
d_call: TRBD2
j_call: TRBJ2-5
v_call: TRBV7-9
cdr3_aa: CASSPAGGQETQYF
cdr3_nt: TGTGCCAGCAGCCCAGCGGGGGGCCAAGAGACCCAGTACTTC

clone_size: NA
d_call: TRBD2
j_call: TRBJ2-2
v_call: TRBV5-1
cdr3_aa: CASTGGAGTGELFF
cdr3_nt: TGCGCCAGCACCGGGGGGGCTGGCACCGGGGAGCTGTTTTTT

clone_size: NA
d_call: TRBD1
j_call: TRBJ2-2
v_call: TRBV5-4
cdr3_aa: CASSPTGGTGELFF
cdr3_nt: TGTGCCAGCAGTCCTACAGGGGGGACCGGGGAGCTGTTTTTT

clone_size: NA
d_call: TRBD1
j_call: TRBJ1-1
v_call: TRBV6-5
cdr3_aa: CASSFRQGASEAFF
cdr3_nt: TGTGCCAGCAGTTTCAGACAGGGGGCTTCTGAAGCTTTCTTT

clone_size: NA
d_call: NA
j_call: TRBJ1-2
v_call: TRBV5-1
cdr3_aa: CASSLTSRVEDGYTF
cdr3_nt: TGCGCCAGCAGCCTCACCTCCAGGGTGGAAGATGGCTACACCTTC

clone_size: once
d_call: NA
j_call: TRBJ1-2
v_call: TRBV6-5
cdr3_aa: CASSPRESNYGYTF
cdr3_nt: TGTGCCAGCAGCCCCAGGGAATCTAACTATGGCTACACCTTC

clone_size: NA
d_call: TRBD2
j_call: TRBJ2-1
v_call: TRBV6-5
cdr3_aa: CASSYITSGGRPQFF
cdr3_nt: TGTGCCAGCAGTTACATTACTAGCGGGGGGCGTCCGCAGTTCTTC

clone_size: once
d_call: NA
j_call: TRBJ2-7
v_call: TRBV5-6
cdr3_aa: CASSPRGYEQYF
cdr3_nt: TGTGCCAGCAGTCCACGGGGCTACGAGCAGTACTTC

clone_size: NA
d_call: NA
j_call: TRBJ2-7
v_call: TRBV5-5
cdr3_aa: CASSFESPWGENYEQYF
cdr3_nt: TGTGCCAGCAGCTTTGAGTCGCCTTGGGGGGAAAACTACGAGCAGTACTTC

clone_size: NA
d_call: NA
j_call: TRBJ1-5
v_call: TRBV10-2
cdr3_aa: CASSEIPTGLSNQPQHF
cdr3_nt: TGCGCCAGCAGTGAGATCCCGACAGGCCTTAGCAATCAGCCCCAGCATTTT

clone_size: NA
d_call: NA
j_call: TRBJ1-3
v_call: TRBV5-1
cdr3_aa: CASSRGGDGNTIYF
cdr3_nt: TGCGCCAGCAGTCGGGGGGGAGATGGAAACACCATATATTTT

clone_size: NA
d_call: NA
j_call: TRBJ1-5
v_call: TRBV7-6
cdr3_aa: CASSLRYSDQPQHF
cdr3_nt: TGTGCCAGCAGCCTAAGGTATAGCGATCAGCCCCAGCATTTT

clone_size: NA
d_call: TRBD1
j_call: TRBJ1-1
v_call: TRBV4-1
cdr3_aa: CASSQRTGTVHTEAFF
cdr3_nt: TGCGCCAGCAGCCAACGAACCGGGACAGTGCACACTGAAGCTTTCTTT

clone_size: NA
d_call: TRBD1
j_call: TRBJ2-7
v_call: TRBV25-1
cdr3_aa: CASSPRQGAYEQYF
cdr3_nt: TGTGCCAGCAGTCCTCGACAGGGGGCCTACGAGCAGTACTTC

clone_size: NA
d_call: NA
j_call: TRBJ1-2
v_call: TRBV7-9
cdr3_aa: CASSLAQGHPRGYGYTF
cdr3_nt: TGTGCCAGCAGCTTAGCGCAGGGCCACCCCAGGGGCTATGGCTACACCTTC

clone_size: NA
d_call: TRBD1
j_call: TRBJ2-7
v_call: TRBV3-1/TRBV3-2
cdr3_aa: CASSPRTGWYEQYF
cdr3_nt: TGTGCCAGCAGCCCCCGGACAGGGTGGTACGAGCAGTACTTC

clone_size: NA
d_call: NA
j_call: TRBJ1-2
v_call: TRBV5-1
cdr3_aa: CASSPLRYGYTF
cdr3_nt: TGCGCCAGCAGTCCCCTACGGTATGGCTACACCTTC

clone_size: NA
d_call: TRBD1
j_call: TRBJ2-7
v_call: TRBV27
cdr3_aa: CASTPRRLGQQDEQYF
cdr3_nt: TGTGCCAGCACCCCGCGGAGACTGGGACAGCAGGACGAGCAGTACTTC

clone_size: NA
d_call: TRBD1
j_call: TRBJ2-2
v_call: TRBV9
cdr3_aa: CASSPRDSPNTGELFF
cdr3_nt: TGTGCCAGCAGCCCCCGGGACAGCCCGAACACCGGGGAGCTGTTTTTT

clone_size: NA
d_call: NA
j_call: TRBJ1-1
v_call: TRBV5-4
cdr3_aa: CASSLGGTMNTEAFF
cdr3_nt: TGTGCCAGCAGCTTGGGCGGTACTATGAACACTGAAGCTTTCTTT